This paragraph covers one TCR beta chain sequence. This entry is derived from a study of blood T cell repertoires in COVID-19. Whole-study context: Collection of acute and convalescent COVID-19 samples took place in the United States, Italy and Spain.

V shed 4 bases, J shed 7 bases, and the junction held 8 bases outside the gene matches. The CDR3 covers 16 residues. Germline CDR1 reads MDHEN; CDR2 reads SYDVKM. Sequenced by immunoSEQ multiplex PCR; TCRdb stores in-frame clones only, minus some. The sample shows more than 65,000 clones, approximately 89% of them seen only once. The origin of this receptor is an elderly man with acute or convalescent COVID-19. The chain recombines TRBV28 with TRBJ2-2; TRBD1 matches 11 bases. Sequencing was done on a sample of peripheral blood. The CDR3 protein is CASSSPGQGVGGELFF. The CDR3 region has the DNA TGTGCCAGCAGTTCCCCGGGACAGGGGGTTGGCGGGGAGCTGTTTTTT.